This TCR beta chain is drawn from a study of CD4 and CD8 cells across lung adenocarcinoma regions. The V and J ends lost 9 bases and 6 bases, in that order; junction bases with no gene match: 10. CDR3 size: 15 residues. From germline, CDR1 is MNHNS and CDR2 SASEGT. Each CDR3 protein gets one entry after TCRdb re-called the PCR reads with MiXCR. The repertoire holds fewer than 30,000 distinct CDR3 sequences, 53% seen once, with less than 60% in the top ten. The chain is built from TRBV6-1 and TRBJ2-1; 11 bases agree with TRBD2. The material sequenced was CD8+ T cells from the center of a lung tumor. The receptor was isolated from a male donor with lung adenocarcinoma. The CD4 and CD8 labels of this study may be unreliable. In DNA, the CDR3 is TGTGCCAGTATTCCTTTAGCGGGAGGGGGCAATGAGCAGTTCTTC. This gives the protein CASIPLAGGGNEQFF.